The 3 T cell receptor beta chains below were found in one sample sequenced in a study of beta chain features in type 1 diabetes. Study-level points and caveats: Type 1 diabetes patients had TCRB CDR3s that were shorter (moderately but significantly so) in all four CD4+ subsets.

For these receptors, no antigen is known. The investigators reverse transcribed all of the isolated RNA, so they sequenced expressed TCRB transcripts. Profiled with immunoSEQ multiplex PCR; TCRdb holds only in-frame clones, not every one. The sample includes about 740,000 clones, around 15% of them seen just once. The sample taken for sequencing was naive CD4+ T cells from blood. The receptors were sampled from a man aged 18 to 30 with type 1 diabetes.

This sequence joins TRBV4-1 and TRBJ1-1; 9 positions agree with TRBD1. The CDR3 is 15 residues long. The germline V gene has CDR1 MGHRA and CDR2 YSYEKL. J was trimmed by 6 bases and V by 0 bases; bases with no gene match: 5. Here the CDR3 reads CASSQDPDRGSEAFF. The CDR3 DNA follows: TGCGCCAGCAGCCAAGACCCGGACAGGGGATCTGAAGCTTTCTTT.

The rearrangement uses TRBV2 and TRBJ1-2, with TRBD1 matching over 7 bases. From germline, CDR1 is SNHLY and CDR2 FYNNEI. The CDR3 runs to 13 residues. The trim removed 5 bases at V and 6 bases at J, leaving 6 bases unmatched. The CDR3 nucleotides are TGTGCCAGCAGTTTACAGGGGAGGAATGGCTACACCTTC. It encodes CASSLQGRNGYTF.

The chain joins TRBV7-8 to TRBJ1-5, with unresolved D. The CDR3 is made up of 13 amino acids. In germline, CDR1 is SGHVS, CDR2 FQNEAQ. Trimming left V 7 bases short and J 4 bases short, with 11 bases between. The CDR3 reads CASTRHRNQPQHF. The CDR3 DNA is TGTGCCAGCACCCGACACCGAAATCAGCCCCAGCATTTT.